This T cell receptor beta chain was recovered during a study of T cell clusters in autoimmune cytopenias. One tube held mixed TRB-A and TRB-B primer pools for touch-down PCR. TCRdb reprocessed the multiplex PCR reads and stores each CDR3 protein as one record, lacking DNA. The sample has about 15,000 distinct CDR3 sequences; the top ten hold around 2%. The study's findings and limits: TRB repertoire shifts in secondary cytopenia and chronic lymphocytic leukemia mostly reflected lymphoma, not autoimmunity.

Each sample's input was 200 to 250 ng genomic DNA, roughly 40,000 genome equivalents. This CDR3 spans 13 amino acids. Germline V lookup: CDR1 MNHEY, CDR2 SVGAGI. This clonotype is deemed medium-sized (0.01 to 0.1%) by its frequency. Its antigen remains unknown. Sequencing input: peripheral blood. The sequence derives from a human donor with an autoimmune cytopenia or autoimmune hepatitis (not recorded which). J is TRBJ2-7 and V is TRBV6-5; absent DNA, TCRdb's TRBD2 call cannot be checked. The CDR3 loop reads CASRASGSYEQYF.